The 21 T cell receptor beta chains listed next were all sequenced from one sample in a study of CD8+ T cells in alopecia areata. It was cDNA, reverse transcribed from extracted RNA, that served as the sequencing template. This table comes from immunoSEQ multiplex PCR, and its TCRdb copy is limited to in-frame clones, with some not included. This table has approximately 140,000 clones, approximately 90% appearing once. Treatment described: oral pan-JAK inhibitor, 5-10 mg twice daily. This specimen consisted of CD8+ T cells sorted from blood, obtained at week 4, from a patient treated with tofacitinib. These receptors came from a human donor with alopecia areata.

The chain carries TRBV5-6 and TRBJ2-7; no clear D gene. The CDR3 length is 15 residues. Germline lookup yields CDR1 SGHDT and CDR2 YYEEEE. V lost 0 bases and J lost 3, with 13 bases in between. The CDR3 DNA reads as TGTGCCAGCAGCTTGGGGCGAGGACCCTACTACGAGCAGTACTTC. Protein: CASSLGRGPYYEQYF.

The chain couples TRBV27 to TRBJ2-7, with 8 bases identical to TRBD1. Germline V lookup: CDR1 MNHEY, CDR2 SMNVEV (reference sequence). The CDR3 totals 15 residues. The ends lost 2 bases at V and 3 bases at J; junction bases unmatched: 6. For the CDR3, the DNA is TGTGCCAGCAGTTTAGACGGGACAGGATTCTACGAGCAGTACTTC. It translates to CASSLDGTGFYEQYF.

To note about this clone: An end of the junction does not agree with germline; a read error may underlie this. The gene calls are TRBV5-4 and TRBJ2-1; D perhaps matches TRBD1 (6 bases). The CDR3 is 13 amino acids. The germline gives CDR1 SGHNT, CDR2 YYREEE (reference sequence). The CDR3 DNA follows: TGTGCCGGCAGGGGACAACATTACAATGAGCAGTTCTTC. This gives the protein CAGRGQHYNEQFF.

DNA of the CDR3: TGTGCCTGGAGTGTTTCTGAAAAACTGTTTTTT. Encoded protein: CAWSVSEKLFF. This chain links TRBV30 with TRBJ1-4; the D is unclear. V shed 0 bases and J shed 7 bases, with 3 bases lying between them. Germline V gene lookup returns CDR1 GTSNPN and CDR2 SVGIG (reference sequence). The CDR3 sequence is 11 residues long.

A few counts support this clone. This chain uses TRBV16 with TRBJ2-7, with D hard to call. V lost 1 base to trimming and J lost 4 bases, with 5 bases between them. Germline V lookup: CDR1 KGHSY, CDR2 FQNENV. The CDR3 extends over 12 amino acids. The CDR3 spells CASSQFSYEQYF. The CDR3 region has the DNA TGTGCCAGCAGCCAATTTTCGTACGAGCAGTACTTC.

This chain connects TRBV25-1 to TRBJ1-2, with D possibly being TRBD1 (6 bases). There are 14 residues in the CDR3. Germline values: CDR1 MGHDK, CDR2 SYGVNS. Trimming stripped 7 bases from V and 8 bases from J, with 20 bases between. This chain's CDR3 is CASTPRGGGVGYTF. In DNA form, the CDR3 reads TGTGCCAGCACCCCAAGAGGGGGTGGTGTCGGCTACACCTTC.

The chain links TRBV29-1 to TRBJ1-2, with D possibly TRBD1 on 6 matching bases. The V end lost 5 bases, the J end lost 4 bases, and 8 bases lay between the germline ends. Germline assignment: CDR1 SQVTM and CDR2 ANQGSEA. This CDR3 comprises 11 residues. The CDR3 region is CSVKGGYGYTF. Here the CDR3 DNA reads TGCAGCGTTAAAGGGGGCTATGGCTACACCTTC.

The CDR3 here is CAFRQGPHEQYF. In nucleotides, the CDR3 is TGTGCCTTCAGACAGGGACCCCACGAGCAGTACTTC. The rearrangement joins TRBV30 to TRBJ2-7; 7 positions match TRBD1. With 7 bases clipped from V and 5 bases from J, the junction kept 8 bases outside the gene matches. The CDR3 loop spans 12 amino acids. CDR1 and CDR2 from the germline V gene are GTSNPN and SVGIG (reference sequence). Full variable domain (remainder filled in from reference TRBV30 and TRBJ2-7): SQTIHQWPATLVQPVGSPLSLECTVEGTSNPNLYWYRQAAGRGLQLLFYSVGIGQISSEVPQNLSASRPQDRQFILSSKKLLLSDSGFYLCAFRQGPHEQYFGPGTRLTVT.

The CDR3, as DNA: TGTGCCAGCAGCAAAACTAGCGAGAACTACAATGAGCAGTTCTTC. The encoded protein is CASSKTSENYNEQFF. The chain couples TRBV7-8 to TRBJ2-1; 7 positions agree with TRBD2. V lost 5 bases and J lost 3; bases outside the gene matches: 7. Germline V gene data show CDR1 as SGHVS and CDR2 as FQNEAQ. The CDR3 extends over 15 amino acids.

This chain joins TRBV7-9 and TRBJ2-7, with 11 bases identical to TRBD2. Germline V gene lookup returns CDR1 SEHNR and CDR2 FQNEAQ (reference sequence). The CDR3 sequence is 15 residues long. Trimming removed 5 bases from V and 2 bases from J; junction bases left unmatched: 5. In DNA form, the CDR3 reads TGTGCCAGCAGCATAGGGACTAGCGGTACCTACGAGCAGTACTTC. Translating it yields CASSIGTSGTYEQYF.

This chain links TRBV4-1 with TRBJ1-3; a weak D match, TRBD1 (5 bases). The CDR3 has 18 residues. V dropped 4 bases and J dropped 0 bases, with 19 bases sitting between them. Germline lookup yields CDR1 MGHRA and CDR2 YSYEKL. The chain's CDR3 is CASSLYHPGRSSGNTIYF. CDR3 nucleotide sequence: TGCGCCAGCAGCCTTTACCACCCGGGACGGAGCTCTGGAAACACCATATATTTT.

The CDR3 coding sequence is TGTGCCAGCAATCGCGTGGGCGGAGACACTGAAGCTTTCTTT. Translation: CASNRVGGDTEAFF. J is TRBJ1-1 and V is TRBV7-9; D is unclear. Germline V gives CDR1 SEHNR, CDR2 FQNEAQ (reference sequence). The CDR3 is made up of 14 amino acids. V was trimmed by 7 bases and J by 3 bases, leaving 15 bases between them. The full variable domain, its missing parts supplied by reference TRBV7-9 and TRBJ1-1, is DTGVSQNPRHKITKRGQNVTFRCDPISEHNRLYWYRQTLGQGPEFLTYFQNEAQLEKSRLLSDRFSAERPKGSFSTLEIQRTEQGDSAMYLCASNRVGGDTEAFFGQGTRLTVV.

The chain links TRBV5-1 to TRBJ2-7, with TRBD1 as a possible D gene (6 bases). Germline CDR1 and CDR2: SGHRS and YFSETQ. The CDR3 is 14 amino acids. V lost 7 bases to trimming and J lost 4 bases, with 18 bases between them. CDR3 sequence reads: CASAWEQGTYEQYF. The CDR3 DNA reads as TGCGCCAGCGCCTGGGAACAGGGCACGTACGAGCAGTACTTC. The full variable domain, its missing parts supplied by reference TRBV5-1 and TRBJ2-7, is KAGVTQTPRYLIKTRGQQVTLSCSPISGHRSVSWYQQTPGQGLQFLFEYFSETQRNKGNFPGRFSGRQFSNSRSEMNVSTLELGDSALYLCASAWEQGTYEQYFGPGTRLTVT.

This clone was detected only once. The rearrangement uses TRBV19 and TRBJ2-1; D unresolved. The germline V and J ends were trimmed by 0 bases and 4 bases, with 1 base remaining between them. CDR3 size: 12 residues. The germline CDR1 and CDR2 sequences are LNHDA and SQIVND (reference sequence). The chain's CDR3 is CASSIDYNEQFF. Written as DNA, the CDR3 is TGTGCCAGTAGTATAGATTACAATGAGCAGTTCTTC.

This clone was recorded only once. V gene TRBV9 combines with J gene TRBJ2-6; D may be TRBD2 (8 bases). Looked up from germline, CDR1 is SGDLS and CDR2 is YYNGEE. V lost 3 bases and J lost 0, with 16 bases in between. The CDR3 is 18 residues long. The CDR3 sequence: CASSDGGDSHSGANVLTF. CDR3 in DNA: TGTGCCAGCAGCGACGGGGGGGACAGCCACTCTGGGGCCAACGTCCTGACTTTC.

This clone has more than one count but fewer than ten. The chain joins TRBV7-9 to TRBJ2-3, with D uncertain. The CDR3 spans 12 residues. Germline V gives CDR1 SEHNR, CDR2 FQNEAQ (reference sequence). Trimming left V 4 bases short and J 14 bases short, with 16 bases between. The CDR3 sequence is CASSYRSLVLYF. The CDR3 nucleotides read TGTGCCAGCAGCTACCGGTCTCTGGTCTTGTATTTT.

J is TRBJ1-2 and V is TRBV30; D is undetermined. Germline CDR1 is GTSNPN and CDR2 is SVGIG (reference sequence). The CDR3 spans 12 residues. V was trimmed by 0 bases and J by 6 bases, leaving 8 bases between them. Here the CDR3 DNA reads TGTGCCTGGAGTGTCCGGGTCCATGGCTACACCTTC. It is translated as CAWSVRVHGYTF.

This clone was observed a handful of times. This chain joins TRBV2 and TRBJ2-7; no reliable D call. This CDR3 spans 15 amino acids. V was clipped by 1 base and J by 3 bases, with 13 bases between them. The germline gives CDR1 SNHLY, CDR2 FYNNEI. CDR3 bases: TGTGCCAGCAGTGAAGATATCCGTACCCTCTACGAGCAGTACTTC. It encodes CASSEDIRTLYEQYF.

The gene calls are TRBV29-1 and TRBJ2-1; D is unclear. V lost 2 bases to trimming and J lost 5 bases, with 19 bases between them. The CDR3 totals 16 residues. The germline V gene has CDR1 SQVTM and CDR2 ANQGSEA. CDR3 region: CSVEPGTESLDNEQFF. The CDR3 bases are TGCAGCGTTGAACCCGGTACAGAGAGTCTAGACAATGAGCAGTTCTTC.

V gene TRBV6-6 combines with J gene TRBJ2-7; 7 nucleotides agree with TRBD1. V trimming: 11 bases; J trimming: 1 base; junction bases outside the gene matches: 5. The CDR3 length is 12 residues. Germline CDR1 is MNHNY and CDR2 is SVGAGI (reference sequence). This CDR3 reads CASQTGSYEQYF. Here the CDR3 DNA reads TGTGCCTCACAGACAGGGTCCTACGAGCAGTACTTC.

The chain carries TRBV5-1 and TRBJ1-2; D is unclear. This CDR3 is 15 amino acids long. V lost 4 bases and J 1 base, leaving 14 bases between the germline ends. The germline V gene encodes CDR1 SGHRS and CDR2 YFSETQ. Written as DNA, the CDR3 is TGCGCCAGCAGCCCCCTGGTCGGTATTAACTATGGCTACACCTTC. It translates to CASSPLVGINYGYTF.